One sample yielded the 26 T cell receptor beta chains listed below, sequenced in a study of T cells in Graves' hyperthyroidism and ophthalmopathy. There were TCR beta CDR3 regions amplified from RNA transcripts. Researchers ran a first-round RT-PCR on the TCR CDR3 using the HTBI primer set. TCRdb processed the multiplex PCR reads anew with MiXCR; each CDR3 protein has one entry. The sample records a few hundred thousand distinct CDR3 sequences, more than 20% being singletons. Source material: blood. The receptors derive from a man aged 18 to 30 with Graves' hyperthyroidism.

This clonotype was found a few times. V gene TRBV6-1 combines with J gene TRBJ1-5; D is ambiguous. CDR3 length: 15 amino acids. V lost 5 bases, J lost 4 bases, and 15 bases lay in between. The germline V gene encodes CDR1 MNHNS and CDR2 SASEGT. CDR3 amino acids: CASSPGRVENQPQHF. The CDR3, as DNA: TGTGCCAGCAGTCCGGGTAGGGTTGAGAATCAGCCCCAGCATTTT.

This chain joins TRBV6-1 and TRBJ2-3; 8 positions match TRBD2. This CDR3 comprises 16 residues. V dropped 7 bases and J dropped 0; count of bases not matched to a gene: 9. Germline V gives CDR1 MNHNS, CDR2 SASEGT. The CDR3 DNA follows: TGTGCCAGCACCCCGACTAGCGCTGCTAGCACAGATACGCAGTATTTT. Amino acid sequence: CASTPTSAASTDTQYF.

Ten or more counts support this clonotype. The CDR3, as DNA: TGTGCCAGCAGTCGACAGATCTACGAGCAGTACTTC. It codes for CASSRQIYEQYF. The rearrangement joins TRBV2 to TRBJ2-7; D is possibly TRBD1 (5 bases). The CDR3 is 12 residues long. V shed 5 bases and J shed 3 bases, with 8 bases lying between them. The germline gives CDR1 SNHLY, CDR2 FYNNEI. Drawing the rest from reference TRBV2 and TRBJ2-7, the complete variable domain is EPEVTQTPSHQVTQMGQEVILRCVPISNHLYFYWYRQILGQKVEFLVSFYNNEISEKSEIFDDQFSVERPDGSNFTLKIRSTKLEDSAMYFCASSRQIYEQYFGPGTRLTVT.

This clonotype was seen ten or more times. The V call is TRBV7-2, the J call TRBJ2-7, with D unclear. V lost 0 bases to trimming and J lost 5 bases, with 11 bases between them. Germline V gene data show CDR1 as SGHTA and CDR2 as FQGNSA. The CDR3 totals 14 residues. The CDR3 protein is CASSLAREVHEQYF. Here the CDR3 DNA reads TGTGCCAGCAGCTTAGCGCGAGAGGTCCACGAGCAGTACTTC.

This clonotype was detected ten times or more. V and J are TRBV15 and TRBJ2-5; the D call may be TRBD1 or TRBD2 (6 bases each). CDR3 size: 13 residues. V lost 4 bases to trimming and J lost 5 bases, with 11 bases between them. Germline V gives CDR1 LNHNV, CDR2 YYDKDF (reference sequence). The CDR3: CATSKGGRETQYF. The CDR3 DNA is TGTGCCACCAGCAAGGGGGGCCGTGAGACCCAGTACTTC. Looking up the rest from reference TRBV15 and TRBJ2-5 gives the full variable domain: DAMVIQNPRYQVTQFGKPVTLSCSQTLNHNVMYWYQQKSSQAPKLLFHYYDKDFNNEADTPDNFQSRRPNTSFCFLDIRSPGLGDTAMYLCATSKGGRETQYFGPGTRLLVL.

This clonotype has at least ten counts. This chain joins TRBV20-1 and TRBJ2-7; D unresolved. From germline, CDR1 is DFQATT and CDR2 SNEGSKA (reference sequence). The CDR3 length is 13 residues. The V end lost 3 bases, the J end lost 0 bases, and 9 bases lay between the germline ends. The CDR3 DNA sequence: TGCAGTGCTAGGGTCAGGTACTCCTACGAGCAGTACTTC. Encoded protein: CSARVRYSYEQYF.

This clonotype was detected a few times. This chain joins TRBV24-1 and TRBJ1-5; D not resolved. Germline assignment: CDR1 KGHDR and CDR2 SFDVKD. The CDR3 covers 14 residues. V was shortened by 6 bases and J by 0 bases, with 8 bases between the two germline ends. The CDR3 protein is CATSLDNSNQPQHF. CDR3 nucleotides: TGTGCCACCAGTCTCGATAATAGCAATCAGCCCCAGCATTTT.

This clonotype was seen at least ten times. The chain links TRBV11-2 to TRBJ2-5; 8 bases agree with TRBD2. The junction had 13 bases not matched to a gene; V was cut back by 0 bases and J by 7 bases. This CDR3 has 17 amino acids. Germline assignment: CDR1 SGHAT and CDR2 FQNNGV. This chain's CDR3 is CASSLDLRTSSPRTQYF. Here the CDR3 DNA reads TGTGCCAGCAGCTTAGATCTAAGGACTAGCTCTCCGCGGACCCAGTACTTC.

This clonotype was counted at least ten times. The chain employs TRBV30 and TRBJ2-5, with TRBD1 matching over 9 bases. CDR1 is GTSNPN, CDR2 SVGIG, per germline (reference sequence). V lost 5 bases to trimming and J lost 5 bases; unmatched junction nucleotides: 12. The CDR3 consists of 15 residues. The CDR3 protein is CAWAPGQGVWETQYF. CDR3 sequence (DNA): TGTGCCTGGGCCCCGGGACAGGGTGTATGGGAGACCCAGTACTTC.

Comments on this clonotype: A read error may account for a junction end that differs from germline. This chain uses TRBV24-1 with TRBJ2-7, with a possible D match to TRBD2 (6 bases). The germline gives CDR1 KGHDR, CDR2 SFDVKD. This CDR3 is built from 14 residues. CDR3 loop: CASSDTGSPYEQYF. DNA of the CDR3: TGTGCCTCCAGTGACACCGGGAGTCCTTACGAGCAGTACTTC.

The chain has TRBV7-9 and TRBJ2-7; D not resolved. The germline V gene encodes CDR1 SEHNR and CDR2 FQNEAQ (reference sequence). This CDR3 has 13 amino acids. V was shortened by 5 bases and J by 5 bases, with 13 bases between the two germline ends. The CDR3 nucleotides are TGTGCCAGCAGCGGGGTGGGGTCCAACGAGCAGTACTTC. Translating gives CASSGVGSNEQYF.

This clonotype was seen a few times. This rearrangement joins TRBV5-1 to TRBJ1-5; weak D call: TRBD1 (5 bases). Looked up from germline, CDR1 is SGHRS and CDR2 is YFSETQ. Trimming took off 8 bases at V and 3 bases at J, with 21 bases between the two ends. This CDR3 has 16 residues. For the CDR3, the DNA is TGCGCCAGTTGGTGGGGGGGTGAGTCGAACAATCAGCCCCAGCATTTT. It codes for CASWWGGESNNQPQHF.

This clonotype has a handful of counts. Just one base apart from a much larger clone, this may be a read error. J is TRBJ1-2 and V is TRBV30; D is unclear. Between the trimmed V and J ends, which lost 8 bases and 6 bases, there was a span of 19 bases. CDR1 and CDR2 (germline): GTSNPN, SVGIG (reference sequence). The CDR3 loop spans 13 amino acids. CDR3 nucleotides: TGTGCCCGGACCGAAACCGACCTTGATGGCTACACCTTC. Encoded protein: CARTETDLDGYTF.

This clonotype was detected ten times or more. The V and J genes are TRBV19 and TRBJ1-2; tentatively, D is TRBD1 (6 bases). V lost 7 bases and J 6 bases, leaving 21 bases between the germline ends. This CDR3 is 15 amino acids long. The germline gives CDR1 LNHDA, CDR2 SQIVND (reference sequence). The CDR3 loop is CASKTSQGSLDGYTF. The CDR3 DNA is TGTGCCAGTAAAACGTCTCAGGGGTCCCTGGATGGCTACACCTTC.

This clonotype has a count of ten or more. CDR3 loop: CASSSPLLAETIYEQYF. Written as DNA, the CDR3 is TGTGCCAGCAGTTCCCCGTTACTAGCGGAGACTATCTACGAGCAGTACTTC. The V gene is TRBV28, the J gene TRBJ2-7, with 8 bases aligning to TRBD2. Trimming removed 4 bases from V and 3 bases from J; junction bases left unmatched: 14. There are 17 residues in the CDR3. Germline V gene lookup returns CDR1 MDHEN and CDR2 SYDVKM.

This chain uses TRBV10-3 with TRBJ2-5, with D possibly being TRBD1 (6 bases). Trimming removed 4 bases from V and 2 bases from J, with 14 bases in between. The CDR3 is 15 residues long. Germline V gene lookup returns CDR1 ENHRY and CDR2 SYGVKD. DNA for the CDR3: TGTGCCATCAGTGCTGGCGGACAGATTCAAGAGACCCAGTACTTC. It specifies CAISAGGQIQETQYF.

As concerns this clonotype: Germline and junction disagree at one end, which may indicate a read error. This chain uses TRBV28 with TRBJ2-4; 13 bases agree with TRBD2. The CDR3 sequence is 15 residues long. Germline CDR1 is MDHEN and CDR2 is SYDVKM. For the CDR3, the DNA is TGTGCCAGCAGCCAACTAGCGGGGGGGCTGGACATTCAGCACTTC. Protein product: CASSQLAGGLDIQHF.

This clonotype has a count of ten or more. The J gene is TRBJ1-1, the V gene TRBV30; D is ambiguous. This CDR3 comprises 11 residues. Between the trimmed V and J ends, which lost 1 base and 8 bases, there was a span of 8 bases. Per germline, CDR1 GTSNPN and CDR2 SVGIG (reference sequence). CDR3 protein: CAWSGQTEAFF. The CDR3 DNA follows: TGTGCCTGGAGTGGGCAAACGGAAGCTTTCTTT.

The rearrangement links TRBV6-4 to TRBJ2-7, with no clear D. Germline CDR1 MRHNA, CDR2 SNTAGT. Trimming removed 7 bases from V and 3 bases from J, with 16 bases in between. This CDR3 is 14 amino acids long. In DNA, the CDR3 is TGTGCCAGCAACGAGAGTCTAGTGATCTACGAGCAGTACTTC. Translation gives CASNESLVIYEQYF.

The CDR3 DNA reads as TGTGCCAGCAGTTTAGGACGGGAGGCCTACGAGCAGTACTTC. This gives the protein CASSLGREAYEQYF. The V and J genes are TRBV28 and TRBJ2-7, with 7 bases lining up with TRBD2. Germline V CDR1 and CDR2: MDHEN, SYDVKM. The CDR3 is made up of 14 amino acids. V lost 2 bases to trimming and J lost 2 bases; unmatched junction nucleotides: 3.

This clonotype was seen ten or more times. The chain is built from TRBV6-2 or TRBV6-3 and TRBJ2-7; tentatively, D is TRBD1 (5 bases). The ends were cut back, 7 bases at V and 2 bases at J, with 6 bases in the middle. CDR3 length equals 11 residues. Germline-derived CDR1 and CDR2 are MNHEY and SVGEGT. CDR3 region: CASKQAYEQYF. The CDR3 DNA is TGTGCCAGCAAACAGGCCTACGAGCAGTACTTC.

This clonotype has ten or more counts. The V and J genes are TRBV29-1 and TRBJ2-7; tentatively, D is TRBD1 (6 bases). V was shortened by 4 bases and J by 6 bases, with 13 bases between the two germline ends. Germline V gene data show CDR1 as SQVTM and CDR2 as ANQGSEA. The CDR3 covers 12 residues. The CDR3: CSVGQDSREQYF. The CDR3 DNA is TGCAGCGTTGGACAGGACAGCCGCGAGCAGTACTTC.

This clonotype was detected many times. The chain recombines TRBV5-1 with TRBJ2-2; D is perhaps TRBD1 (6 bases). Germline V lookup: CDR1 SGHRS, CDR2 YFSETQ. The CDR3 runs to 14 residues. V lost 3 bases to trimming and J lost 7 bases, with 13 bases between them. CDR3 region: CASSSQGSSGELFF. As DNA, the CDR3 is TGCGCCAGCAGCTCTCAGGGGTCCAGCGGGGAGCTGTTTTTT.

This clonotype was recorded at least ten times. CDR3 sequence: CASRLAGSSGTEAFF. For the CDR3, the DNA is TGTGCCAGCAGACTGGCTGGATCGTCTGGCACTGAAGCTTTCTTT. The V and J genes are TRBV27 and TRBJ1-1; D unclear. Trimming cost V 6 bases and J 4 bases, with 18 bases left between them. This CDR3 is 15 amino acids long. Germline CDR1 and CDR2: MNHEY and SMNVEV (reference sequence).

About this clonotype: A much larger clonotype is one base distant, so this may be a read error. The gene calls are TRBV25-1 and TRBJ1-3; D gene unclear. CDR1 and CDR2 from the germline V gene are MGHDK and SYGVNS. There are 13 residues in the CDR3. The DNA for the CDR3 is TGTGCCAGCAGTGCTGCCTCTGGAAACACCATGTATTTT. This codes for CASSAASGNTMYF. The whole variable domain, filled in from reference TRBV25-1 and TRBJ1-3, reads EADIYQTPRYLVIGTGKKITLECSQTMGHDKMYWYQQDPGMELHLIHYSYGVNSTEKGDLSSESTVSRIRTEHFPLTLESARPSHTSQYLCASSAASGNTMYFGEGSWLTVV.

There are many counts of this clonotype. The chain carries TRBV30 and TRBJ2-6, with D perhaps TRBD2 (6 bases). Germline loops: CDR1 GTSNPN, CDR2 SVGIG (reference sequence). V lost 3 bases and J 2 bases, leaving 17 bases between the germline ends. The CDR3 has 17 amino acids. CDR3 loop: CAWREGKGRPGANVLTF. CDR3 sequence (DNA): TGTGCCTGGAGGGAGGGGAAAGGACGTCCTGGGGCCAACGTCCTGACTTTC.